Sequencing of this T cell receptor beta chain was carried out in a study of T cells after yellow fever vaccination. Using its own MiXCR run on the 5' RACE reads, TCRdb lists one record per CDR3 protein. Of just under 600,000 distinct CDR3 sequences in the sample, approximately 12% were seen once. About this clonotype: Just one base apart from a much larger clone, this may be a read error.

The TCR was taken from a man younger than 40 who received the YFV17D yellow fever vaccine. The specimen was PBMCs, collected on the day of the yellow fever booster vaccination.

The CDR3 here is CSLGQTTYEQYF. The CDR3 coding sequence is TGCAGCTTGGGACAGACCACCTACGAGCAGTACTTC. J is TRBJ2-7 and V is TRBV29-1, with 7 bases fitting TRBD1. The ends lost 8 bases at V and 2 bases at J; junction bases unmatched: 6. CDR3 length equals 12 residues. Germline V gene sequence: CDR1 SQVTM, CDR2 ANQGSEA.